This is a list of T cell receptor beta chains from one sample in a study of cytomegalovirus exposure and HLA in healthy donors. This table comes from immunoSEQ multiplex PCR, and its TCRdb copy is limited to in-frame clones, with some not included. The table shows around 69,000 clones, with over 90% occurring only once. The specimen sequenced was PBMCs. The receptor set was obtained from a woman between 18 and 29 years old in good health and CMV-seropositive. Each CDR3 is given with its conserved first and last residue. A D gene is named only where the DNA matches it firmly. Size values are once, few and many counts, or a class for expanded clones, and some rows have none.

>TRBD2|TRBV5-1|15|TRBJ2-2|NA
CASSLDIGLAGELFF
TGCGCCAGCAGCTTGGATATCGGACTAGCGGGAGAGCTGTTTTTT
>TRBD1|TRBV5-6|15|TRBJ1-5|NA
CASSLGTGGNQPQHF
TGTGCCAGCAGCTTGGGGACAGGGGGAAATCAGCCCCAGCATTTT
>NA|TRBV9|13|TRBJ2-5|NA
CASSVGAGETQYF
TGTGCCAGCAGCGTAGGAGCAGGAGAGACCCAGTACTTC
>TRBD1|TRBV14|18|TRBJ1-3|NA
CASSQGTGQGRSGNTIYF
TGTGCCAGCAGCCAAGGGACTGGACAGGGTCGGAGTGGAAACACCATATATTTT
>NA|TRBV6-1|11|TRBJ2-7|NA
CASSDSYEQYF
TGTGCCAGCAGTGATAGCTACGAGCAGTACTTC
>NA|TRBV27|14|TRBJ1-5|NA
CASSLRGGDQPQHF
TGTGCCAGCAGTTTACGAGGGGGTGATCAGCCCCAGCATTTT
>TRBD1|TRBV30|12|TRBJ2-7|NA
CAWGTGGYEQYF
TGTGCCTGGGGGACAGGGGGTTACGAGCAGTACTTC
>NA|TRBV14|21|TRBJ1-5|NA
CASSQDRRQDPPHYSNQPQHF
TGTGCCAGCAGCCAAGATAGGAGGCAGGATCCACCACATTATAGCAATCAGCCCCAGCATTTT
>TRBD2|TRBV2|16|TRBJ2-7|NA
CASRRRPTSGSYEQYF
TGTGCCAGCAGACGAAGGCCGACTAGCGGGAGCTACGAGCAGTACTTC
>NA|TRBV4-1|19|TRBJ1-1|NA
CASSLGAGRGLVADTEAFF
TGCGCCAGCAGCCTCGGAGCGGGACGGGGGTTGGTCGCGGACACTGAAGCTTTCTTT
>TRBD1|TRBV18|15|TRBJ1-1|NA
CASSPRQGIDTEAFF
TGTGCCAGCTCACCACGACAGGGAATAGACACTGAAGCTTTCTTT
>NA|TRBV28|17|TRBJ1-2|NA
CASSFRLRGTADYGYTF
TGTGCCAGCAGTTTTAGGTTGAGGGGGACCGCTGACTATGGCTACACCTTC
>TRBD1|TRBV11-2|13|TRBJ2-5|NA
CASSSTGGETQYF
TGTGCCAGCAGCTCAACAGGGGGGGAGACCCAGTACTTC
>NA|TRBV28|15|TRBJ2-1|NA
CAAGAAWNSYNEQFF
TGTGCCGCTGGGGCAGCTTGGAATTCCTACAATGAGCAGTTCTTC
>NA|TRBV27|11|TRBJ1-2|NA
CASSSGNGYTF
TGTGCCAGCAGTTCGGGAAATGGCTACACCTTC
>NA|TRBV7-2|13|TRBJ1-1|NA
CASSSDRNTEAFF
TGTGCCAGCAGCTCGGACAGGAACACTGAAGCTTTCTTT
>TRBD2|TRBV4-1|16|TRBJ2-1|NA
CASSQPPGLANNEQFF
TGCGCCAGCAGCCAGCCCCCGGGACTAGCGAACAATGAGCAGTTCTTC
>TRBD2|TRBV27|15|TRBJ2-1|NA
CASSFSSGSINEQFF
TGTGCCAGCAGTTTCAGCAGCGGGAGCATCAATGAGCAGTTCTTC
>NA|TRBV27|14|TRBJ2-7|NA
CASSPLLSRYEQYF
TGTGCCAGCAGCCCCCTCTTGTCCCGTTACGAGCAGTACTTC
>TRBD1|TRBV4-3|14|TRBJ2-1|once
CASSHYTGGREQFF
TGCGCCAGCAGCCACTATACAGGGGGCAGAGAGCAGTTCTTC
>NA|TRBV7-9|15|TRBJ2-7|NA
CASSWGSVSSYEQYF
TGTGCCAGCAGCTGGGGTAGCGTTAGCTCCTACGAGCAGTACTTC
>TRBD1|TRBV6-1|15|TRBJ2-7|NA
CASSEGEDRGYEQYF
TGTGCCAGCAGTGAAGGGGAGGACAGGGGATACGAGCAGTACTTC
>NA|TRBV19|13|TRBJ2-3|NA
CASSIEGADTQYF
TGTGCCAGTAGTATAGAGGGGGCGGATACGCAGTATTTT
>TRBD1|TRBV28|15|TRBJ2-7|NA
CASSTLRDRPYEQYF
TGTGCCAGCAGTACCCTCCGGGACAGGCCCTACGAGCAGTACTTC